This TCR beta chain was identified in a study of monozygotic twins with inflammatory bowel disease. Study results and limitations: Compared with healthy co-twins, IBD patients showed reduced TCRbeta repertoire diversity by inverse Simpson. No discrimination was achieved between different T cell subtypes.

TCR libraries were prepared from 3,000 to 3,500 ng total RNA each. TCRdb reprocessed the 5' RACE reads, keeping one entry per CDR3 protein, no DNA. The specimen's table records 420,000 or so distinct CDR3 sequences. CDR3 length: 15 residues. Germline lookup yields CDR1 MNHNS and CDR2 SASEGT. Worth noting for this clonotype: The antigen is unknown.

The source is a human donor with ulcerative colitis or Crohn's disease, or a healthy co-twin of an affected twin (not recorded which). The V gene is TRBV6-1, the J gene TRBJ1-1; TCRdb names TRBD1, which stays unverified in the absence of DNA. Specimen: blood. The CDR3 sequence is CASSPTGRMNTEAFF.